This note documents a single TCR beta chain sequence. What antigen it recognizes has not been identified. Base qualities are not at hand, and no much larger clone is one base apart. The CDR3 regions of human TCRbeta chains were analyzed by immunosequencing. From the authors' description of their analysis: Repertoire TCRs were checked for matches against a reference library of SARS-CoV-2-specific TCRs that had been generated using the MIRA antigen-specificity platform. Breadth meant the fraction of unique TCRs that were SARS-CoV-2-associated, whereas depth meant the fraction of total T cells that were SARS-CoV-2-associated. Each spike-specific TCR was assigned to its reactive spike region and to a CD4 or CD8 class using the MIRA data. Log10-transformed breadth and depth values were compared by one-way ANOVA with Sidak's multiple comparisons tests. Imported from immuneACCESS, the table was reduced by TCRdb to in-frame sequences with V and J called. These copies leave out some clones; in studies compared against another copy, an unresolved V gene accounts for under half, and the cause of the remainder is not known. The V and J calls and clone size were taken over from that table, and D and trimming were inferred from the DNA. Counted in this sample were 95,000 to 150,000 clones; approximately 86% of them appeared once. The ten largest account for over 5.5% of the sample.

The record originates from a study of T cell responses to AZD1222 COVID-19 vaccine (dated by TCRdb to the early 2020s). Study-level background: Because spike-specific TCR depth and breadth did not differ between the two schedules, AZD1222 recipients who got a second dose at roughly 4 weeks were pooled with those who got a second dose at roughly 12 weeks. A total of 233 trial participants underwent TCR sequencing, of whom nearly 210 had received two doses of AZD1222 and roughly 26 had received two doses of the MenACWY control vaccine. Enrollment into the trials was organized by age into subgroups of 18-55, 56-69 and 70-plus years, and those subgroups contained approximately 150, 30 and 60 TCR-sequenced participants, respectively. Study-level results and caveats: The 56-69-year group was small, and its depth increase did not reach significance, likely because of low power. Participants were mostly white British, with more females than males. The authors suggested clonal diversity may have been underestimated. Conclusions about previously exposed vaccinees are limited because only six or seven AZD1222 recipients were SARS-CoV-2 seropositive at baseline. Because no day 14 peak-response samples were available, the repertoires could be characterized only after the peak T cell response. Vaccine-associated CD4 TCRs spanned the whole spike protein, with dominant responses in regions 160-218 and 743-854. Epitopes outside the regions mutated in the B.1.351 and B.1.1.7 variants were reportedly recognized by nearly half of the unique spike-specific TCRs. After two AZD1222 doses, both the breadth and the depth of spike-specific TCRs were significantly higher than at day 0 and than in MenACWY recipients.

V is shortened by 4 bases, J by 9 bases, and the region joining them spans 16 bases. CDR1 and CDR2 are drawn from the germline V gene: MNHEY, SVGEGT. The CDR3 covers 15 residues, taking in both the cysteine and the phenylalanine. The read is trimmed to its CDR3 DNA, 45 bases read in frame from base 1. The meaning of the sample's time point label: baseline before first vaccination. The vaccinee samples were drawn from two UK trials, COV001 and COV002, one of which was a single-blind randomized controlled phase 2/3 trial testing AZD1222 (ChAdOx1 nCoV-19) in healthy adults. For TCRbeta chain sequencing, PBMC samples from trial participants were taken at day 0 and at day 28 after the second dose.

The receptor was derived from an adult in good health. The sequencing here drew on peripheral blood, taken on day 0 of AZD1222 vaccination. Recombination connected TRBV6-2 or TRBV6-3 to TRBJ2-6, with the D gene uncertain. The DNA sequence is TGTGCCAGCAGTTTCGATCGGTGGGTTTACAACGTCCTGACTTTC. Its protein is CASSFDRWVYNVLTF.